This T cell receptor (beta chain) was profiled in a study of CD8+ T cells in alopecia areata. Study details: Severity scoring for treated patients was based on the percentage of affected scalp area. Findings and caveats of the study: Researchers reported that TCR sharing among patients proved less clear than in mice, possibly HLA-linked.

Points on this clone: Its antigen is unknown.

Investigators isolated RNA and reverse transcribed it into cDNA to act as the sequencing template. The table came from immunoSEQ multiplex PCR; TCRdb's copy has only in-frame clones and leaves some out. The sample has 95,000 to 110,000 clones; 65% to 85% are singletons. Treatment noted: oral pan-JAK inhibitor, 5-10 mg twice daily. In alopecia areata patients, both lesional scalp punch biopsies and peripheral blood were collected. Germline V gene sequence: CDR1 SEHNR, CDR2 FQNEAQ (reference sequence). The trim removed 3 bases at V and 5 bases at J, leaving 13 bases unmatched. The CDR3 consists of 17 residues.

The rearrangement links TRBV7-9 to TRBJ2-7; 10 bases are a match to TRBD2. The source of this sequence is a human donor with alopecia areata. The material sequenced was CD8+ T cells sorted from blood, taken at week 24, from a patient treated with tofacitinib. The CDR3 protein is CASSFPSGGTLQDEQYF. CDR3 nucleotide sequence: TGTGCCAGCAGCTTCCCTAGCGGGGGAACACTACAGGACGAGCAGTACTTC.